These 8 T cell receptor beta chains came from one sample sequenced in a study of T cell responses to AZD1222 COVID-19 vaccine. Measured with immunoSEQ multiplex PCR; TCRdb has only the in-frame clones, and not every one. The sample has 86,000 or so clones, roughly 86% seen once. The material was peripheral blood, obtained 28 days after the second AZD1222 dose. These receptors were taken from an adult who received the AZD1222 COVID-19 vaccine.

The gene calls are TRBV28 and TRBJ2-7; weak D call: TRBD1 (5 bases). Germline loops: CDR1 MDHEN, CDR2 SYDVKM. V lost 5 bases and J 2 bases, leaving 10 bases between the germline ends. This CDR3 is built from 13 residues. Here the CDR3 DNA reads TGTGCCAGCAGTCTCACAGGAACCTACGAGCAGTACTTC. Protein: CASSLTGTYEQYF. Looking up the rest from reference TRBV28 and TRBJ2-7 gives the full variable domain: DVKVTQSSRYLVKRTGEKVFLECVQDMDHENMFWYRQDPGLGLRLIYFSYDVKMKEKGDIPEGYSVSREKKERFSLILESASTNQTSMYLCASSLTGTYEQYFGPGTRLTVT.

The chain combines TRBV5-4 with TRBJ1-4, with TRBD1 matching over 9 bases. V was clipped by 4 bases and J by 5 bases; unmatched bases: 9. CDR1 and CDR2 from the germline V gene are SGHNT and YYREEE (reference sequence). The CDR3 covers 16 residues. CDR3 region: CASSHPPGQGNEKLFF. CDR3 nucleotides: TGTGCCAGCAGCCATCCCCCGGGACAGGGAAATGAAAAACTGTTTTTT.

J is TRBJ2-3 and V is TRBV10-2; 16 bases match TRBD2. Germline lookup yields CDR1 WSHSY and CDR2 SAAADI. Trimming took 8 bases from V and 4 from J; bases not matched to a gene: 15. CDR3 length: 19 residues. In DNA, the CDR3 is TGCGCCAGCCTTACGTCCGGGACTAGCGGGGGGGCAACGGCAGATACGCAGTATTTT. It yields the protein CASLTSGTSGGATADTQYF.

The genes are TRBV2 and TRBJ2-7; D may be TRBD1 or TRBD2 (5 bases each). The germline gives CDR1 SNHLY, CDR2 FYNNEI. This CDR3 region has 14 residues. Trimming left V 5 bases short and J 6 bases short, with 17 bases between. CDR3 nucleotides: TGTGCCAGCAGTCTAGGCAGGGTGGCGGGCGAGCAGTACTTC. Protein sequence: CASSLGRVAGEQYF.

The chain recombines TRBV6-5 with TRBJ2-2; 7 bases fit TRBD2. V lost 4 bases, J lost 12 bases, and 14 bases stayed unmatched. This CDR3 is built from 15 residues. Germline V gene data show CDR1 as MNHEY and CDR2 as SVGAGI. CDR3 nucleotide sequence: TGTGCCAGCAGTTTCTTGACTAGCCCGCAATCGCAGCTGTTTTTT. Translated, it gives CASSFLTSPQSQLFF.

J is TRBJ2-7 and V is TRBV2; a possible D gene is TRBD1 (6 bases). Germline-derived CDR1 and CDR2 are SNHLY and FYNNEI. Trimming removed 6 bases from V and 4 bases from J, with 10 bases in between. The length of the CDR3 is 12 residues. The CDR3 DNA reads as TGTGCCAGCAGGGTGGGGGCGTACGAGCAGTACTTC. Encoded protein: CASRVGAYEQYF. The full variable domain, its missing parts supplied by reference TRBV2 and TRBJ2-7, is EPEVTQTPSHQVTQMGQEVILRCVPISNHLYFYWYRQILGQKVEFLVSFYNNEISEKSEIFDDQFSVERPDGSNFTLKIRSTKLEDSAMYFCASRVGAYEQYFGPGTRLTVT.

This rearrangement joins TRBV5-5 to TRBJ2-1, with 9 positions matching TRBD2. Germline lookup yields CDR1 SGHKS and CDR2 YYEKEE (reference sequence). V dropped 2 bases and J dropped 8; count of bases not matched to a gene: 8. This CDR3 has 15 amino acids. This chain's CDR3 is CASSLIAGETYEQFF. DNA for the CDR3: TGTGCCAGCAGCTTAATAGCGGGGGAAACCTATGAGCAGTTCTTC.

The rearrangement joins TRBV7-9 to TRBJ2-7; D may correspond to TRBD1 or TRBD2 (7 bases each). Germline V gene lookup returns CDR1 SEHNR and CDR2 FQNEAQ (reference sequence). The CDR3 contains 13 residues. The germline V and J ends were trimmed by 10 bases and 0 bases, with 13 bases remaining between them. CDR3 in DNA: TGTGCCACCAGGGAGGGGGCCTCCTACGAGCAGTACTTC. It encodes CATREGASYEQYF.